This T cell receptor (beta chain) emerged from a study of T cell repertoires in cytomegalovirus infection. Whole-study context: Based on public TCR beta signatures, there were indications of CMV infection and of a matching HLA type.

Study-wide points: CMV-specific HLA-C-restricted TCR beta clonotypes dominated the ex vivo response.

CDR1 and CDR2 from the germline V gene are SGHDT and YYEEEE. This CDR3 has 15 amino acids. Trimming stripped 2 bases from V and 2 bases from J, with 13 bases between. A remark on this clonotype: The antigen is undetermined.

TCRdb recomputed calls from the reads with MiXCR, one row per CDR3 protein. The data contain roughly 920,000 distinct CDR3 sequences, around 30% of them seen just once; the ten biggest clones take up more than 12%. The V and J genes are TRBV5-6 and TRBJ1-2; D is unresolved. This sample comprised cultured CD8+ T cells from PBMCs, obtained from culture after CMV antigen stimulation. The TCR was taken from a human donor in good health (CMV status not recorded). Some clones in this sample may be carry-over from other donors' samples. DNA of the CDR3: TGTGCCAGCAGCTTTTACAGTAGACCAAACTATGGCTACACCTTC. Translated, it gives CASSFYSRPNYGYTF.